This TCR beta chain comes out of a study of T cell responses to AZD1222 COVID-19 vaccine. Here immunoSEQ multiplex PCR was the method, and the copy in TCRdb shows in-frame clones only, minus some. The table lists 95,000 to 100,000 clones, about nine tenths of them singletons. The length of the CDR3 is 17 residues. Germline CDR1 is SGDLS and CDR2 is YYNGEE. V was shortened by 5 bases and J by 3 bases, with 23 bases between the two germline ends. J is TRBJ1-1 and V is TRBV9, with D possibly matching TRBD1 (5 bases). This specimen was peripheral blood, taken on day 0 of AZD1222 vaccination. The clonotype was recovered from an adult in good health. CDR3 region: CASRPLGIRDLYTEAFF. The CDR3, as DNA: TGTGCCAGCAGGCCTCTTGGGATCAGGGATTTGTACACTGAAGCTTTCTTT.